The rows below give T cell receptor beta chains drawn from one sample of a study of CD8 T cells in ankylosing spondylitis. MiXCR, run by TCRdb on the 5' RACE reads, gives a single entry per CDR3 protein. Of 80,000 to 90,000 distinct CDR3 sequences in the sample, 27% were seen once. The sequencing input was blood, either unsorted or a sorted T cell fraction (not recorded which). Every receptor here comes from a male donor with ankylosing spondylitis or in good health (not recorded which). Each CDR3 is given with its conserved first and last residue. A D gene is named only where the DNA matches it firmly. Part of the rows lack a size; the others show once, few, many or a class for expanded clones.

V	D	J	size	length	DNA	CDR3
TRBV12-3/TRBV12-4	NA	TRBJ2-7	few	15	TGTGCCAGCAGTTTAGGGAAAGCCCGGAGCTACGAGCAGTACTTC	CASSLGKARSYEQYF
TRBV27	NA	TRBJ2-1	NA	11	TGTGCCAGCAGTTTTAGGGATGAGCAGTTCTTC	CASSFRDEQFF
TRBV5-1	TRBD1	TRBJ2-1	NA	16	TGCGCCAGCAGCGCTGGACAGGGCCTGTCCTACAATGAGCAGTTCTTC	CASSAGQGLSYNEQFF
TRBV15	NA	TRBJ1-1	NA	11	TGTGCCACCAGCATTGGAACTGAAGCTTTCTTT	CATSIGTEAFF
TRBV5-6	NA	TRBJ2-5	NA	15	TGTGCCAGCAGCTTGATTGGTACAGGACAAGAGACCCAGTACTTC	CASSLIGTGQETQYF
TRBV10-2	NA	TRBJ2-5	few	17	TGCGCCAGCAGTGAGGGGCCCCAGGCCGCCTACCAAGAGACCCAGTACTTC	CASSEGPQAAYQETQYF
TRBV5-1	TRBD1	TRBJ2-1	NA	14	TGCGCCAGCAGGGTACAGGGGTACAACAATGAGCAGTTCTTC	CASRVQGYNNEQFF
TRBV10-3	TRBD1	TRBJ2-1	NA	15	TGTGCCATCAGCGAATCAGGGGGCTACAACAATGAGCAGTTCTTC	CAISESGGYNNEQFF
TRBV20-1	NA	TRBJ2-5	many	13	TGCAGTGCTAGAGAAAAAACCAAAGAGACCCAGTACTTC	CSAREKTKETQYF
TRBV7-9	NA	TRBJ1-6	many	15	TGTGCCAGCAGCGCCGGCCAGGTTATCGGTTCACCCCTCCACTTT	CASSAGQVIGSPLHF
TRBV12-3/TRBV12-4	NA	TRBJ2-1	NA	13	TGTGCCAGCACCAGAGGGGATCTGAAAGTGCAGTTCTTC	CASTRGDLKVQFF
TRBV29-1	NA	TRBJ2-1	NA	12	TGCAGCGTTGATAGTACGAAAAGGGAGCAGTTCTTC	CSVDSTKREQFF
TRBV5-6	NA	TRBJ2-6	NA	18	TGTGCCAGCAGCTTGGATTCCGGAGAGCACTCTGGGGCCAACGTCCTGACTTTC	CASSLDSGEHSGANVLTF
TRBV20-1	NA	TRBJ1-2	NA	12	TGCAGTGCTAGAGATTCGGCCTATGGCTACACCTTC	CSARDSAYGYTF
TRBV20-1	NA	TRBJ1-6	few	15	TGCAGTGCCAACGGGGGGGAGACATGGACCTCACCCCTCCACTTT	CSANGGETWTSPLHF
TRBV29-1	NA	TRBJ1-1	few	13	TGCAGCGTTGAGGGGACGGCTTACACTGAAGCTTTCTTT	CSVEGTAYTEAFF
TRBV6-1	TRBD1	TRBJ2-3	few	16	TGTGCCAGCAGCAAAATGGGACAGCGCGTCACAGATACGCAGTATTTT	CASSKMGQRVTDTQYF
TRBV18	NA	TRBJ2-5	NA	13	TGTGCCAGCTCACAGGGAATTGAAGAGACCCAGTACTTC	CASSQGIEETQYF
TRBV30	NA	TRBJ2-7	NA	13	TGTGCCTGGAGTGTATCCCAAGGTTACGAGCAGTACTTC	CAWSVSQGYEQYF
TRBV14	NA	TRBJ1-3	NA	14	TGTGCCAGCAGCCAAGATGGGGAAGGAAACACCATATATTTT	CASSQDGEGNTIYF
TRBV7-2	TRBD2	TRBJ2-1	NA	12	TGTGCCAGCAGCTTCGTAGCGGGGAACGGGTTCTTC	CASSFVAGNGFF
TRBV20-1	NA	TRBJ1-2	NA	14	TGCAGTGCTAGGACAGCGTCTGGGGACTATGGCTACACCTTC	CSARTASGDYGYTF
TRBV7-3	TRBD2	TRBJ2-1	NA	15	TGTGCCAGCAGCTTAAGAGACGGGAGGACCAATGAGCAGTTCTTC	CASSLRDGRTNEQFF
TRBV10-1	NA	TRBJ2-4	NA	16	TGCGCCAGCAGTGAGTCGAGAACGGGAGCCAAAAACATTCAGTACTTC	CASSESRTGAKNIQYF
TRBV12-3/TRBV12-4	NA	TRBJ1-2	NA	14	TGTGCCAGCAGTTTGAGACGTCTAGTTGGTGGCTACACCTTC	CASSLRRLVGGYTF
TRBV7-3	NA	TRBJ2-5	few	13	TGTGCCAGCAGCCCCAGCAGTCAAGAGACCCAGTACTTC	CASSPSSQETQYF
TRBV5-1	NA	TRBJ2-1	NA	15	TGCGCCAGCAGCTCCAATGTCCCAGGTTATGATGAGCAGTTCTTC	CASSSNVPGYDEQFF
TRBV20-1	TRBD2	TRBJ2-2	NA	14	TGCAGTGCTGTAGCGGGGGCTAGAACCGGGGAGCTGTTTTTT	CSAVAGARTGELFF
TRBV20-1	TRBD2	TRBJ2-1	few	14	TGCAGTGCTGGTACCGGGACTAGGTCTCATGAGCAGTTCTTC	CSAGTGTRSHEQFF
TRBV29-1	NA	TRBJ1-2	NA	9	TGCAGCGTTGAGGGTGGCTACACCTTC	CSVEGGYTF
TRBV7-8	NA	TRBJ1-1	few	17	TGTGCCAGCAGCTTAGTCGCCGCAAGTGGCTGGGACACTGAAGCTTTCTTT	CASSLVAASGWDTEAFF
TRBV25-1	TRBD1	TRBJ1-5	NA	15	TGTGCCAGCAGTGGGACAGGGGTTAGCAATCAGCCCCAGCATTTT	CASSGTGVSNQPQHF
TRBV5-1	NA	TRBJ2-7	NA	14	TGCGCCAGCAGCTTTTCCAGAATGCTCGACGAGCAGTACTTC	CASSFSRMLDEQYF
TRBV6-1	NA	TRBJ1-5	NA	14	TGTGCCAGCAGACAGACAGACCGCAATCAGCCCCAGCATTTT	CASRQTDRNQPQHF
TRBV5-1	NA	TRBJ2-5	few	12	TGCGCCAGCAGCTCAGGAAGTTGGACCCAGTACTTC	CASSSGSWTQYF
TRBV5-1	NA	TRBJ1-1	NA	13	TGCGCCAGCAGCCCGACAGGATCGCCTGAAGCTTTCTTT	CASSPTGSPEAFF
TRBV5-1	NA	TRBJ2-1	few	16	TGCGCCAGCAGCTTGGGTCGACAGCTAGGCGTTAATGAGCAGTTCTTC	CASSLGRQLGVNEQFF
TRBV20-1	TRBD2	TRBJ2-7	NA	14	TGCAGTGCTAACGCCGGGCTAGCGGGGTACGAGCAGTACTTC	CSANAGLAGYEQYF
TRBV7-6	NA	TRBJ2-2	few	15	TGTGCCAGCAGCTTAGATTCGGCCTACACCGGGGAGCTGTTTTTT	CASSLDSAYTGELFF
TRBV5-1	NA	TRBJ2-1	few	15	TGCGCCAGCAGCTTGCGCGCGAGCTCCTACAATGAGCAGTTCTTC	CASSLRASSYNEQFF
TRBV4-1	NA	TRBJ1-3	NA	16	TGCGCCAGCAGCCAAGTACTGACAGGCGGCAGAAACACCATATATTTT	CASSQVLTGGRNTIYF
TRBV5-1	NA	TRBJ2-2	few	16	TGCGCCAGCAGCTTGGAAGGGGCGCTGGGTACCGGGGAGCTGTTTTTT	CASSLEGALGTGELFF
TRBV12-3/TRBV12-4	NA	TRBJ2-7	few	14	TGTGCCAGCAACCAGGACGGAAGCTCCTACGAGCAGTACTTC	CASNQDGSSYEQYF
TRBV3-1	NA	TRBJ2-3	NA	16	TGTGCCAGCAGCCAAGATTGGGGGATGAGTACAGATACGCAGTATTTT	CASSQDWGMSTDTQYF